This TCR beta chain was sequenced in a study of cytomegalovirus exposure and HLA in healthy donors. Study-level information: Drawn from HLA-typed donors, 83 million or so unique TCRs were held in an early data release.

Donors consisted of healthy bone marrow donors. Nominally healthy donors were sampled, though unrecorded immune exposures were likely. Of note for this clone: Its antigen remains unidentified.

The germline CDR1 and CDR2 sequences are SNHLY and FYNNEI. V lost 8 bases to trimming and J lost 4 bases, with 15 bases between them. CDR3 length: 13 amino acids. Study-wide findings and caveats: Most of the TCR beta V segments (in an earlier analysis) were productive either about 87% or about 30% of the time.

The PCR employed 60 Vbeta primers together with 13 Jbeta primers. TCRdb's copy holds only in-frame clones and misses some; the assay was immunoSEQ multiplex PCR. The sample comprises 33,000 or so clones, 70% to 80% of which are singletons, and roughly 7.9% rests with the top ten. The material sequenced was PBMCs. This TCR was sampled from a woman in her 30s in good health and CMV-seropositive. This sequence joins TRBV2 and TRBJ2-7, with D perhaps matching TRBD1 (5 bases). The CDR3 sequence is CASGQGFEYEQYF. As DNA, the CDR3 is TGTGCCAGCGGGCAGGGCTTCGAGTACGAGCAGTACTTC.